The T cell receptor (beta chain) under discussion was sequenced for a study of blood T cell repertoires in COVID-19. Profiling relied on immunoSEQ multiplex PCR, and the TCRdb table lists in-frame clones only, not all of them. The data contain 150,000 to 200,000 clones, approximately 79% of them singletons. This clone appeared once. The CDR3 contains 15 residues. V lost 0 bases and J lost 3, with 10 bases in between. Germline-derived CDR1 and CDR2 are SGHRS and YFSETQ. V and J are TRBV5-1 and TRBJ1-3; D is perhaps TRBD1 (5 bases). Material: peripheral blood. This TCR derives from a woman in her sixties or seventies with acute or convalescent COVID-19. The CDR3 here is CASSLVQGGGNTIYF. The CDR3 DNA follows: TGCGCCAGCAGCTTGGTCCAGGGTGGTGGAAACACCATATATTTT.